What follows are 13 T cell receptor beta chains derived from one specimen sequenced in a study of OX40 agonist ivuxolimab in advanced cancers. Using immunoSEQ multiplex PCR, the repertoire was profiled, and TCRdb retains in-frame clones only, with some absent. The sample shows 12,000 or so clones, about 81% of them seen only once. This specimen consisted of CD4+ or CD8+ T cells sorted from blood, obtained in a trial of the OX40 agonist ivuxolimab. The receptors stem from an adult with an advanced solid tumor such as melanoma, head and neck, liver or kidney cancer.

This chain links TRBV27 with TRBJ1-2; 8 bases map to TRBD1. CDR1 MNHEY and CDR2 SMNVEV come from the germline V gene (reference sequence). The CDR3 totals 13 residues. J gave up 8 bases and V 2 bases, and 4 bases lay outside the gene matches. CDR3 nucleotides: TGTGCCAGCAGTTTAGGACAGGGTATCGGCTACACCTTC. Translating it yields CASSLGQGIGYTF.

J is TRBJ2-7 and V is TRBV30, with 8 nucleotides matching TRBD2. In germline, CDR1 is GTSNPN, CDR2 SVGIG (reference sequence). V gave up 0 bases and J gave up 2 bases; unmatched junction bases: 3. The CDR3 consists of 14 residues. The CDR3 DNA sequence: TGTGCCTGGAGTGTACCACTAGCGGCCTACGAGCAGTACTTC. Its translation is CAWSVPLAAYEQYF.

The gene calls are TRBV7-2 and TRBJ1-5; D unresolved. The CDR3 covers 16 residues. Per the germline V gene, CDR1 is SGHTA and CDR2 is FQGNSA. Trimming removed 2 bases at V and 7 bases at J, with 18 bases between. The CDR3 DNA sequence: TGTGCCAGCAGCTTAACCGAGGGCCGCACATTACAGCCCCAGCATTTT. It codes for CASSLTEGRTLQPQHF.

V usage is TRBV10-3 and J usage is TRBJ2-3; D unclear. The germline gives CDR1 ENHRY, CDR2 SYGVKD. V dropped 3 bases and J dropped 8 bases, with 15 bases sitting between them. The CDR3 has 14 amino acids. The CDR3 loop reads CAISENLPSPTQYF. CDR3 coding DNA: TGTGCCATCAGTGAAAATCTTCCGTCGCCTACGCAGTATTTT.

The chain joins TRBV7-2 to TRBJ2-7; possibly TRBD1 or TRBD2 for D (5 bases each). The V gene's germline CDR1 is SGHTA and CDR2 FQGNSA. The CDR3 length is 14 residues. V lost 3 bases and J lost 5, with 14 bases in between. The CDR3 bases are TGTGCCAGCAGCTTGGTCGAGGGGAACCACGAGCAGTACTTC. The encoded protein is CASSLVEGNHEQYF.

The V call is TRBV30, the J call TRBJ2-7; D remains unclear. This CDR3 is built from 15 residues. V lost 3 bases and J 2 bases, leaving 17 bases between the germline ends. Germline lookup yields CDR1 GTSNPN and CDR2 SVGIG (reference sequence). Here the CDR3 reads CAWRALGSAPYEQYF. The CDR3 DNA sequence: TGTGCCTGGAGGGCCTTAGGCAGTGCCCCCTACGAGCAGTACTTC.

In DNA, the CDR3 is TGCGCCAGTAACCGGGACTTTGAGTTCTTC. It translates to CASNRDFEFF. The chain links TRBV23-1 to TRBJ2-1, with D possibly TRBD2 on 6 matching bases. TRBV23-1 is an ORF; its function is uncertain. Between the trimmed V and J ends, which lost 9 bases and 14 bases, there was a span of 14 bases. This CDR3 has 10 residues.

This sequence joins TRBV6-5 and TRBJ2-7, with unresolved D. The CDR3 contains 13 residues. From germline, CDR1 is MNHEY and CDR2 SVGAGI. Trimming left V 5 bases short and J 3 bases short, with 11 bases between. The CDR3 nucleotides read TGTGCCAGCAGTGTGGCGGCCGGCTACGAGCAGTACTTC. This encodes CASSVAAGYEQYF.

This clone was counted once. This chain connects TRBV6-5 to TRBJ2-2; TRBD2 agrees at 7 bases. The V and J ends lost 7 bases and 4 bases, in that order; junction bases with no gene match: 6. CDR1 is MNHEY, CDR2 SVGAGI, per germline. The CDR3 consists of 14 residues. The CDR3 protein is CASNRASGTGELFF. CDR3 DNA: TGTGCCAGCAATAGGGCTAGCGGCACCGGGGAGCTGTTTTTT.

This clone was detected only once. CDR3 DNA: TGTGCCAGCACTTCAAAACGGGACAGTTCCTACGAGCAGTACTTC. Encoded protein: CASTSKRDSSYEQYF. This chain connects TRBV6-6 to TRBJ2-7; 7 bases are shared with TRBD1. The CDR3 extends over 15 amino acids. From germline, CDR1 is MNHNY and CDR2 SVGAGI (reference sequence). V lost 7 bases, J lost 1 base, and 10 bases stayed unmatched.

A note on this clone: A much larger clonotype is one base distant, so this may be a read error. Distinct nucleotide sequences in the sample also encode this CDR3. The chain is built from TRBV7-2 and TRBJ2-7, with D unresolved. CDR3 length: 12 residues. The germline gives CDR1 SGHTA, CDR2 FQGNSA. Trimming left V 0 bases short and J 2 bases short, with 2 bases between. Here the CDR3 DNA reads TGTGCCAGCAGCTTAGCACCCTACGAGCAGTACTTC. Amino acids: CASSLAPYEQYF. Variable domain in full (rest from reference TRBV7-2 and TRBJ2-7): GAGVSQSPSNKVTEKGKDVELRCDPISGHTALYWYRQSLGQGLEFLIYFQGNSAPDKSGLPSDRFSAERTGGSVSTLTIQRTQQEDSAVYLCASSLAPYEQYFGPGTRLTVT.

This chain links TRBV11-3 with TRBJ1-4, with D unclear. Germline CDR1 reads SGHNT; CDR2 reads YENEEA. The CDR3 has 15 amino acids. The V end lost 3 bases, the J end lost 7 bases, and 15 bases lay between the germline ends. CDR3 in amino acids: CASSLVTAGGEKLFF. CDR3 DNA: TGTGCCAGCAGCTTGGTTACCGCCGGAGGTGAAAAACTGTTTTTT.

This rearrangement joins TRBV12-1 to TRBJ1-2; the D call of TRBD1 is as the table states it, not checked on the DNA. TRBV12-1 corresponds to a pseudogene. The CDR3 has 16 residues. The CDR3 reads CARSETGGPHYYGYTF. CDR3 DNA: TGTGCCAGATCCGAGACAGGGGGACCTCACTACTATGGCTACACCTTC.